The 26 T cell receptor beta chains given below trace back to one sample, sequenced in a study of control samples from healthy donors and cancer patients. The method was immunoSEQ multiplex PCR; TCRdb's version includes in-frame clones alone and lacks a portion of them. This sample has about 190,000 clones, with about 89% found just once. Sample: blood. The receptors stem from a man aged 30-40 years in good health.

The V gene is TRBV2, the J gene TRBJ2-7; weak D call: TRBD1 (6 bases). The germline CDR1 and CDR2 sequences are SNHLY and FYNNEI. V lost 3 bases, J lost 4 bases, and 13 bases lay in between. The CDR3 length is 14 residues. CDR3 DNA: TGTGCCAGCAGTGACATAGACAGGTTTTACGAGCAGTACTTC. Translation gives CASSDIDRFYEQYF.

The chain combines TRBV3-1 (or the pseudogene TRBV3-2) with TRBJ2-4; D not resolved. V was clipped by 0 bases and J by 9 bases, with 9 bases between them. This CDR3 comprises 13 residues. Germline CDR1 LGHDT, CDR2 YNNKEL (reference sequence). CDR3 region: CASSQEANRIQYF. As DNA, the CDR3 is TGTGCCAGCAGCCAAGAGGCCAATCGCATTCAGTACTTC.

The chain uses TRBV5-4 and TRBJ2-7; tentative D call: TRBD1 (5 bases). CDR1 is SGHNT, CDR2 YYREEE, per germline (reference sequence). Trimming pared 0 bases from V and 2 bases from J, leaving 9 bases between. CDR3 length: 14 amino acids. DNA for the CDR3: TGTGCCAGCAGCTTGGAGATGGGGCCCTACGAGCAGTACTTC. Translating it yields CASSLEMGPYEQYF.

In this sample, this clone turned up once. The CDR3 protein is CASSEDLGRRQPQHF. The CDR3 DNA is TGTGCCAGCAGTGAAGATCTAGGGCGACGGCAGCCCCAGCATTTT. The gene calls are TRBV2 and TRBJ1-5; D gene ambiguous. Trimming removed 1 base at V and 7 bases at J, with 14 bases between. CDR1 and CDR2 (germline): SNHLY, FYNNEI. The CDR3 spans 15 residues.

The DNA of the CDR3 is TGTGCCAGCAGCGGGGACGGAACCAATCAGCCCCAGCATTTT. As protein: CASSGDGTNQPQHF. The chain recombines TRBV2 with TRBJ1-5; D perhaps matches TRBD1 (5 bases). Trimming took 6 bases from V and 3 from J, leaving 12 bases between them. CDR3 length: 14 amino acids. Per the germline V gene, CDR1 is SNHLY and CDR2 is FYNNEI.

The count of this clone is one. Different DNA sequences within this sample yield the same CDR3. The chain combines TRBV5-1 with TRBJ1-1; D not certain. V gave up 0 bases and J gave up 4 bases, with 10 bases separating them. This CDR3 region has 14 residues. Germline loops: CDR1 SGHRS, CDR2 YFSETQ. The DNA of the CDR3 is TGCGCCAGCAGCTTGGGAGGGTATGGCACTGAAGCTTTCTTT. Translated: CASSLGGYGTEAFF.

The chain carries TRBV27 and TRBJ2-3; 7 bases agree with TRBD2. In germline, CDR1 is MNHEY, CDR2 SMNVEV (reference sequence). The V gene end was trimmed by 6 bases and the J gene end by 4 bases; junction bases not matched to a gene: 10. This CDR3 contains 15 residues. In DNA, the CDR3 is TGTGCCAGCAGATTCACGGACCGGGGGGCAGATACGCAGTATTTT. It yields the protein CASRFTDRGADTQYF.

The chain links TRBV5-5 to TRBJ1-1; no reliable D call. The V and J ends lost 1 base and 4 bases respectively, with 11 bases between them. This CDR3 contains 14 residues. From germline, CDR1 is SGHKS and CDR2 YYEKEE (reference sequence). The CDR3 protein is CASSLFVSGTEAFF. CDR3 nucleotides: TGTGCCAGCAGCTTGTTCGTTTCGGGCACTGAAGCTTTCTTT. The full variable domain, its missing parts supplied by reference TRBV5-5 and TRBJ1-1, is DAGVTQSPTHLIKTRGQQVTLRCSPISGHKSVSWYQQVLGQGPQFIFQYYEKEERGRGNFPDRFSARQFPNYSSELNVNALLLGDSALYLCASSLFVSGTEAFFGQGTRLTVV.

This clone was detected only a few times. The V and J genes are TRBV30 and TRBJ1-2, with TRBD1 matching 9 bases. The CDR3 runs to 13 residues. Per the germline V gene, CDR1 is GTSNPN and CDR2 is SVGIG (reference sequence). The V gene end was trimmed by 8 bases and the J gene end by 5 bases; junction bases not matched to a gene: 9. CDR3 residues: CAGNPGTGYGYTF. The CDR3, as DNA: TGTGCCGGGAACCCCGGGACAGGGTATGGCTACACCTTC.

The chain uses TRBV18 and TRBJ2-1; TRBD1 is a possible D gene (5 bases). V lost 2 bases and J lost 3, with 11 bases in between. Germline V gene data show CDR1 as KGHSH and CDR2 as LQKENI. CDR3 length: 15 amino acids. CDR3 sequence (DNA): TGTGCCAGCTCACCAAGCCAGGGCTACTACAATGAGCAGTTCTTC. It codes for CASSPSQGYYNEQFF.

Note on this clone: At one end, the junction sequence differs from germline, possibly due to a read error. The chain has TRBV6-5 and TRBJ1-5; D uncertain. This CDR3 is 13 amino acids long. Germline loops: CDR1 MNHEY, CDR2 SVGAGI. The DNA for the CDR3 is TGTGCCGGCAGTCCCCCGGAAGGACAGCCCCAGCATTTT. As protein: CAGSPPEGQPQHF.

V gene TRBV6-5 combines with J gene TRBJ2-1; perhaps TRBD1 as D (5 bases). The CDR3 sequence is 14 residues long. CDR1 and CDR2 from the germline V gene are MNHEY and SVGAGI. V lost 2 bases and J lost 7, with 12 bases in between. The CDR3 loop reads CASSYAFDRNEQFF. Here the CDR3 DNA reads TGTGCCAGCAGTTACGCGTTCGACAGAAATGAGCAGTTCTTC.

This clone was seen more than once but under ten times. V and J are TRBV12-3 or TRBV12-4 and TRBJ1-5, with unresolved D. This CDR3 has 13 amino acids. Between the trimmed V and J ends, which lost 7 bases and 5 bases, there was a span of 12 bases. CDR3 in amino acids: CASMRAGDQPQHF. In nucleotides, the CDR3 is TGTGCCAGCATGCGGGCTGGCGATCAGCCCCAGCATTTT.

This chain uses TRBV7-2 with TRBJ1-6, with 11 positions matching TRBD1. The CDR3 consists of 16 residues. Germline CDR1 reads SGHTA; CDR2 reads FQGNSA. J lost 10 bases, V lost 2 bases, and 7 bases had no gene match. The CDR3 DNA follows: TGTGCCAGCAGCTTAACGGGACAGGGGGATCGGTCACCCCTCCACTTT. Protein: CASSLTGQGDRSPLHF. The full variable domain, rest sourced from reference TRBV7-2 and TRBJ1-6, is GAGVSQSPSNKVTEKGKDVELRCDPISGHTALYWYRQSLGQGLEFLIYFQGNSAPDKSGLPSDRFSAERTGGSVSTLTIQRTQQEDSAVYLCASSLTGQGDRSPLHFGNGTRLTVT.

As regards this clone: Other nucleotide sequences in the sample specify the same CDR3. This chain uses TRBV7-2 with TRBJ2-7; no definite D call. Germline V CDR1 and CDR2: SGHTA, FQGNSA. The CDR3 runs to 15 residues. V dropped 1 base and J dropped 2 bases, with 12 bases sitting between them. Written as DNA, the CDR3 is TGTGCCAGCAGCTTAGAAGTAGCCCAAGCCTACGAGCAGTACTTC. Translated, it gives CASSLEVAQAYEQYF.

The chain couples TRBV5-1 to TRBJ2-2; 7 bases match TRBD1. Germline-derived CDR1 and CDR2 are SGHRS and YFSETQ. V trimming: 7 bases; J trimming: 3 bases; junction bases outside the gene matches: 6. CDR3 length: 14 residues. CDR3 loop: CASCGQEDTGELFF. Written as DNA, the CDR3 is TGCGCCAGCTGTGGACAGGAAGACACCGGGGAGCTGTTTTTT.

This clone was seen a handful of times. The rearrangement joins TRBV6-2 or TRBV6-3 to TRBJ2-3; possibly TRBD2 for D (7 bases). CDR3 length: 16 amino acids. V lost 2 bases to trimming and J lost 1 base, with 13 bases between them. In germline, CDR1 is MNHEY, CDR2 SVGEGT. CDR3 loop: CASSYLRGRGTDTQYF. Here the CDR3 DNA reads TGTGCCAGCAGTTACCTGCGGGGGCGGGGCACAGATACGCAGTATTTT.

Written as DNA, the CDR3 is TGTGCCAGCAGCTTAGGCGCAGGGTGGGGGAAGGGCAATCAGCCCCAGCATTTT. The encoded protein is CASSLGAGWGKGNQPQHF. This rearrangement joins TRBV7-6 to TRBJ1-5; possible D gene TRBD1, 5 bases. The ends were cut back, 1 base at V and 2 bases at J, with 18 bases in the middle. CDR3 size: 18 residues. In germline, CDR1 is SGHVS, CDR2 FNYEAQ.

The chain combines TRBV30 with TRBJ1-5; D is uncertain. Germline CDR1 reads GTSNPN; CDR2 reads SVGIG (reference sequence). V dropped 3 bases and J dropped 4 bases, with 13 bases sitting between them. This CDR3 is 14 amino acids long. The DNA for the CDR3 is TGTGCCTGGAGCGGTGGCGGCCAAAATCAGCCCCAGCATTTT. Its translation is CAWSGGGQNQPQHF.

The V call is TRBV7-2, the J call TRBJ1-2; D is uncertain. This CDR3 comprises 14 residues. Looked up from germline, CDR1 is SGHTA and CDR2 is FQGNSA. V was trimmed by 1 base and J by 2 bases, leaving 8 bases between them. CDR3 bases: TGTGCCAGCAGCTTAGAGGTTTTAAACTATGGCTACACCTTC. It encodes CASSLEVLNYGYTF.

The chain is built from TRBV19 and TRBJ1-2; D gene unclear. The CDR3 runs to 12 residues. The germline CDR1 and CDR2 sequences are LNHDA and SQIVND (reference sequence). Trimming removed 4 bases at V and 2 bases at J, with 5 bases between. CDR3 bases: TGTGCCAGTAGTACCTTGAACTATGGCTACACCTTC. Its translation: CASSTLNYGYTF.

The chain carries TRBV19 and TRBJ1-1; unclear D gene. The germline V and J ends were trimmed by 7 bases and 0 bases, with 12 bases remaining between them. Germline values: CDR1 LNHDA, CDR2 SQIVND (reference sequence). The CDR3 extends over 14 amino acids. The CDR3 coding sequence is TGTGCCAGTACTGACACCGACATGAACACTGAAGCTTTCTTT. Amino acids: CASTDTDMNTEAFF.

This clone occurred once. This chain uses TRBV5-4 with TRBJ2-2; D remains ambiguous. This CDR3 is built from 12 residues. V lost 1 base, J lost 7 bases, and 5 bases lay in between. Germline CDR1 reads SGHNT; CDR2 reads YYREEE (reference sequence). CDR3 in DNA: TGTGCCAGCAGCTTGAGTATCGGGGAGCTGTTTTTT. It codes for CASSLSIGELFF.

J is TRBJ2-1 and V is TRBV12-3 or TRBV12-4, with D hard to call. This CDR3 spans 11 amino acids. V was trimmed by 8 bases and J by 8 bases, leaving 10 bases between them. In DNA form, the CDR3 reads TGTGCCAGCGGTAAGATGGATGAGCAGTTCTTC. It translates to CASGKMDEQFF.

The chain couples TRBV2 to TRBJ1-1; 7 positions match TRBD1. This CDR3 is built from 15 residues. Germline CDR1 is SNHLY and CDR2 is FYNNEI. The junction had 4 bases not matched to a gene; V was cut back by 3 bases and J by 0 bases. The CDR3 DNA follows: TGTGCCAGCAGTGATACCGGGACAGTGAACACTGAAGCTTTCTTT. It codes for CASSDTGTVNTEAFF.

CDR3 in DNA: TGCGCCAGCAGCTTGCCTACCGATACGCAGTATTTT. Translated, it gives CASSLPTDTQYF. The chain carries TRBV5-1 and TRBJ2-3; no clear D. Between the trimmed V and J ends, which lost 1 base and 6 bases, there was a span of 6 bases. This CDR3 spans 12 amino acids. Germline assignment: CDR1 SGHRS and CDR2 YFSETQ.